The rows below give T cell receptor beta chains drawn from one sample of a study of CD8 T cells in ankylosing spondylitis. TCRdb reanalysed the 5' RACE reads using MiXCR and keeps one entry per CDR3 protein. The sample has 750,000 to 850,000 distinct CDR3 sequences; over 9.5% are singletons. What was sequenced was blood, either unsorted or a sorted T cell fraction (not recorded which). These receptors came from a male donor with ankylosing spondylitis. The CDR3 runs from the conserved cysteine through the conserved F or W. Each record gives: V gene, CDR3 length, clone size, J gene, D gene, CDR3 DNA, CDR3 protein. The D gene is left open where the match is weak. Rows may omit the clone size; those that give it use once, few, many or a size class.

>TRBV5-1|15|.|TRBJ2-2|.
TGCGCCAGCAGCTTGAGTCACTCCCCAAAGGGGGAGCTGTTTTTT
CASSLSHSPKGELFF
>TRBV5-1|15|few|TRBJ1-6|.
TGCGCCAGCAGCTTGGGGCAGGGAGTAAGTTCACCCCTCCACTTT
CASSLGQGVSSPLHF
>TRBV6-5|13|few|TRBJ1-1|.
TGTGCCAGCAGTTACTCGAGTGGGGGGAGAGCTTTCTTT
CASSYSSGGRAFF
>TRBV28|13|.|TRBJ1-1|.
TGTGCCAGCAGTTTAAGGACGGACTTTGAAGCTTTCTTT
CASSLRTDFEAFF
>TRBV4-3|14|many|TRBJ2-1|TRBD2
TGCGCCAGCAGCCACGGACTAGCCGCGAATGAGCAGTTCTTC
CASSHGLAANEQFF
>TRBV12-3/TRBV12-4|14|many|TRBJ1-1|TRBD1
TGTGCCAGCACCCGGACAGGGATGAACACTGAAGCTTTCTTT
CASTRTGMNTEAFF
>TRBV5-1|14|.|TRBJ2-3|.
TGCGCCAGCAGCTTGGGAACCCCTACAGATACGCAGTATTTT
CASSLGTPTDTQYF
>TRBV7-2|15|few|TRBJ2-1|TRBD1
TGTGCCAGCAGCTACGGGACAGGGATAGGTACTGAGCAGTTCTTC
CASSYGTGIGTEQFF
>TRBV4-3|15|.|TRBJ1-2|.
TGCGCCAGCAGCCAAGATCTAGGACGAGGGTATGGCTACACCTTC
CASSQDLGRGYGYTF
>TRBV10-3|12|.|TRBJ1-2|.
TGTGCCATCTGGAGGTTTAACTATGGCTACACCTTC
CAIWRFNYGYTF
>TRBV7-2|14|.|TRBJ2-1|.
TGTGCCAGCAGCTTAATGACGACCTACAATGAGCAGTTCTTC
CASSLMTTYNEQFF
>TRBV12-3/TRBV12-4|12|many|TRBJ1-2|.
TGTGCCAGCAGTCAAACAGTGCGGGGCTACACCTTC
CASSQTVRGYTF
>TRBV20-1|13|.|TRBJ1-2|.
TGCAGTGCTAGAGCGGGCCAGGGCTATGGCTACACCTTC
CSARAGQGYGYTF
>TRBV6-1|15|.|TRBJ2-3|TRBD2
TGTGCCAGCAGCAGGGGACTAGCAAACACAGATACGCAGTATTTT
CASSRGLANTDTQYF
>TRBV6-2/TRBV6-3|14|.|TRBJ2-1|.
TGTGCCAGCAGCGAACAGGACTACTACAATGAGCAGTTCTTC
CASSEQDYYNEQFF